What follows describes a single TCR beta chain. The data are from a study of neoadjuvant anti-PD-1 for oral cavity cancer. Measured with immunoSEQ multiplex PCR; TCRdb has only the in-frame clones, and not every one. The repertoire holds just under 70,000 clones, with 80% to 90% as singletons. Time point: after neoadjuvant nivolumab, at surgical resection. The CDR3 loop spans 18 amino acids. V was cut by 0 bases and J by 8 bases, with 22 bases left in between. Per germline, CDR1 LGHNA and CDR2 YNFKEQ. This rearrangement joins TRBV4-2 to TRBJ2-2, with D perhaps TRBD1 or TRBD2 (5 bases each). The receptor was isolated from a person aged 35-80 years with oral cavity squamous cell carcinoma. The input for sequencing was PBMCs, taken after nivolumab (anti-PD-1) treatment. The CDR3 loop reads CASSQEVGRELLGGELFF. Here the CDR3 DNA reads TGTGCCAGCAGCCAAGAAGTTGGCAGGGAGTTGTTAGGAGGGGAGCTGTTTTTT.